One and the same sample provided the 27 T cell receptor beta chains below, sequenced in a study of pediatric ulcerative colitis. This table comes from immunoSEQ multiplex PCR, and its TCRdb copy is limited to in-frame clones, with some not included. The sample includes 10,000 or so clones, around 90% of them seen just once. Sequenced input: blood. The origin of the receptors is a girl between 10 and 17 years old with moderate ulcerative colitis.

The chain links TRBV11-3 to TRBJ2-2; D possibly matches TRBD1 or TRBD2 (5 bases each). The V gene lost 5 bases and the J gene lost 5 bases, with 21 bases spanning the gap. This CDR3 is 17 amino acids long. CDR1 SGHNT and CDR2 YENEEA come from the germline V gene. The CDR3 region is CASSRQPSRMGTGELFF. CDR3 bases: TGTGCCAGCAGCCGACAGCCTAGCAGGATGGGGACCGGGGAGCTGTTTTTT.

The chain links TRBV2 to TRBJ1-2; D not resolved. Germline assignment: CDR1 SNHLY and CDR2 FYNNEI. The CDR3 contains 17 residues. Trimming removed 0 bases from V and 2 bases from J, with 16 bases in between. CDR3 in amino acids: CASSEAVLGMNNYGYTF. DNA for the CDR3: TGTGCCAGCAGTGAAGCGGTACTTGGAATGAACAACTATGGCTACACCTTC.

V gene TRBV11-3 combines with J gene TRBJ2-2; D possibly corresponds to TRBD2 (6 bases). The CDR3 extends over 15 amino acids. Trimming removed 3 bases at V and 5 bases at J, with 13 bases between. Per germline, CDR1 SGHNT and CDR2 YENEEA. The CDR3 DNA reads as TGTGCCAGCAGCTTTCGTCCAGGGAGGACCGGGGAGCTGTTTTTT. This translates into CASSFRPGRTGELFF.

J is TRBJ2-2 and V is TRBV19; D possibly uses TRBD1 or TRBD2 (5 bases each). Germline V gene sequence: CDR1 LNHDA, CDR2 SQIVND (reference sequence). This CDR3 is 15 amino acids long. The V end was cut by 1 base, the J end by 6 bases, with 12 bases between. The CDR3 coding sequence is TGTGCCAGTAGTATAGGGGACGTGGGTGCCGGGGAGCTGTTTTTT. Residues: CASSIGDVGAGELFF.

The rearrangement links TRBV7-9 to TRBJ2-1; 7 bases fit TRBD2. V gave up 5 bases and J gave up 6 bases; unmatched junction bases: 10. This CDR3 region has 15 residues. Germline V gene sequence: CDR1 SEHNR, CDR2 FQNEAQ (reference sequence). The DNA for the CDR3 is TGTGCCAGCAGCCCGCCGGGACTACCCCTCAATGAGCAGTTCTTC. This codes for CASSPPGLPLNEQFF.

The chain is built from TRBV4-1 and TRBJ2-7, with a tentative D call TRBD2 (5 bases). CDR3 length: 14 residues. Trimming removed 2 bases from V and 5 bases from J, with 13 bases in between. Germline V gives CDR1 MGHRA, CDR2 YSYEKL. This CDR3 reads CASSQFAAGDEQYF. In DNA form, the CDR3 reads TGCGCCAGCAGCCAATTTGCGGCCGGGGACGAGCAGTACTTC.

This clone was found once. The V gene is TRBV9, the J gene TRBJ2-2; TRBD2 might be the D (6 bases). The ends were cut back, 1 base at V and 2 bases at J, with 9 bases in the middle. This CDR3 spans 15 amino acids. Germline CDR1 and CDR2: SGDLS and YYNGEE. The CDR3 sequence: CASSVSSGNTGELFF. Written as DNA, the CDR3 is TGTGCCAGCAGCGTAAGTAGCGGCAACACCGGGGAGCTGTTTTTT.

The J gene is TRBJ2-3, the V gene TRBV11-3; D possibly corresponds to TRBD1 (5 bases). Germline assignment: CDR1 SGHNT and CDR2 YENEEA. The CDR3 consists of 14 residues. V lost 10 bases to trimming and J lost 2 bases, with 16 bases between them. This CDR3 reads CATFSRAYTDTQYF. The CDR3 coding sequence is TGTGCCACCTTTTCCAGGGCCTACACAGATACGCAGTATTTT.

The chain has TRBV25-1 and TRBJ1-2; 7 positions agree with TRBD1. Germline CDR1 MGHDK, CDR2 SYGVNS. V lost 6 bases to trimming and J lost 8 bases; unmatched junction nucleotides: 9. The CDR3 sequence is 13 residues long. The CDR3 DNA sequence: TGTGCCAGCAGGAGGACAGGTATCTGGGGCTACACCTTC. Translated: CASRRTGIWGYTF.

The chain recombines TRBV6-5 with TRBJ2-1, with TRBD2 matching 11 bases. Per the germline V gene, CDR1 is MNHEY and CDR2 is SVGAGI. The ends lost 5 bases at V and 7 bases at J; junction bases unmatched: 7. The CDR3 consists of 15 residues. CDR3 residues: CASSLTSGGWNEQFF. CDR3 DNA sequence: TGTGCCAGCAGTCTTACTAGCGGGGGATGGAATGAGCAGTTCTTC.

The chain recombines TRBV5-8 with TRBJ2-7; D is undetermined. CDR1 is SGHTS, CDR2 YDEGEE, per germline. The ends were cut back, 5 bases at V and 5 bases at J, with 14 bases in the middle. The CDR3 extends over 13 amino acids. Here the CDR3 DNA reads TGTGCCAGCAGGGATAGGGATTCCGACGAGCAGTACTTC. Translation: CASRDRDSDEQYF.

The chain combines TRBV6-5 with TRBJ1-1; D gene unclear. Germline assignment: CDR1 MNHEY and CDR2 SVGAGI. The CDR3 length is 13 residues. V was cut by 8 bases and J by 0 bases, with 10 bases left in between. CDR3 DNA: TGTGCCAGCGAGGATGGGATGAACACTGAAGCTTTCTTT. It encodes CASEDGMNTEAFF.

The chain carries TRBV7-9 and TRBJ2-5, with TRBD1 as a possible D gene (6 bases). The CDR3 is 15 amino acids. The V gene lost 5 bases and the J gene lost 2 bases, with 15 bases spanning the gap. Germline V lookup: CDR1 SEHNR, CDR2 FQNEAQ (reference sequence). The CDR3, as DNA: TGTGCCAGCAGCCCCCGGGACATGGGGCAAGAGACCCAGTACTTC. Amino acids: CASSPRDMGQETQYF.

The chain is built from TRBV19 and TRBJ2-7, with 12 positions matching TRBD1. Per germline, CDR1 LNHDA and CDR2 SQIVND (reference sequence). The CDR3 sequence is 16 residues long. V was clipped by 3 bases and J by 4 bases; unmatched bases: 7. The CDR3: CASSILGDRGQYEQYF. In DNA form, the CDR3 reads TGTGCCAGTAGTATTCTCGGGGACAGGGGGCAATACGAGCAGTACTTC.

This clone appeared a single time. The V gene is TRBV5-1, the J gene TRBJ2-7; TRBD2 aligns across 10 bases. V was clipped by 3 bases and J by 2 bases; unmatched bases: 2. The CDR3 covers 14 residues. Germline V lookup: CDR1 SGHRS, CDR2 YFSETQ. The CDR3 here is CASSWTSGPYEQYF. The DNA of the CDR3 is TGCGCCAGCAGCTGGACTAGCGGACCCTACGAGCAGTACTTC.

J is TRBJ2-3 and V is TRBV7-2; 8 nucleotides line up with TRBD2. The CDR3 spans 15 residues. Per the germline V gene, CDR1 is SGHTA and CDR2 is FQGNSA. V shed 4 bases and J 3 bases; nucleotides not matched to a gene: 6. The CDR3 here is CASSSGGAGTDTQYF. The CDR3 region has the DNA TGTGCCAGCAGCTCCGGGGGGGCGGGGACAGATACGCAGTATTTT.

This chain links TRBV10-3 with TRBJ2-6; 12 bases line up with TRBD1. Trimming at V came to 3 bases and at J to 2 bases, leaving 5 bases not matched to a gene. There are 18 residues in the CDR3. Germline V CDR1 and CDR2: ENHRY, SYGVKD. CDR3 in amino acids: CAISEAGTGGAGANVLTF. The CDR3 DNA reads TGTGCCATCAGTGAAGCCGGGACAGGGGGCGCTGGGGCCAACGTCCTGACTTTC.

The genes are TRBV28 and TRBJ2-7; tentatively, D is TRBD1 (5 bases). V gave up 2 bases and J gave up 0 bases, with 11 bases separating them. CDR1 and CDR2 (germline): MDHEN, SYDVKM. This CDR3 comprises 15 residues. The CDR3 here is CASSLPQGHSYEQYF. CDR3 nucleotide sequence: TGTGCCAGCAGTTTACCCCAGGGTCACTCCTACGAGCAGTACTTC.

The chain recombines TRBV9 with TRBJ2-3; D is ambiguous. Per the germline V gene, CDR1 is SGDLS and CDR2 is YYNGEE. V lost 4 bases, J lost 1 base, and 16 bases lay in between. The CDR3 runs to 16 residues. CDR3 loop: CASSPLPSSGTDTQYF. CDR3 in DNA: TGTGCCAGCAGCCCACTCCCTAGTTCTGGCACAGATACGCAGTATTTT.

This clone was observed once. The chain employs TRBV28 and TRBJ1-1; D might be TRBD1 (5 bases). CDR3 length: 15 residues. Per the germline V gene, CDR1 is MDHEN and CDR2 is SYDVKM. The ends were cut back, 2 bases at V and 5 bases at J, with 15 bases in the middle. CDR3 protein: CASSLGGGGVTEAFF. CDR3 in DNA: TGTGCCAGCAGTTTAGGGGGGGGTGGAGTTACTGAAGCTTTCTTT.

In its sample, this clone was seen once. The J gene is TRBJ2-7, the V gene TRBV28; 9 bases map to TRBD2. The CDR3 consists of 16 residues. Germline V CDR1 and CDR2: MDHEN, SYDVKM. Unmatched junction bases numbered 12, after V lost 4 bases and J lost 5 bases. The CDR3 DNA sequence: TGTGCCAGCAGTTCAAATCAGGAGACTAGCGGACACGAGCAGTACTTC. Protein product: CASSSNQETSGHEQYF.

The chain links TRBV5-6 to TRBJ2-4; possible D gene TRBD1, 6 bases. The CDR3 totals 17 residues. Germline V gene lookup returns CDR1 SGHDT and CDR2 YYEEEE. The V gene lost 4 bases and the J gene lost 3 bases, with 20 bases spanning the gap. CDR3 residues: CASSTEQGRWDKNIQYF. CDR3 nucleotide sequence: TGTGCCAGCAGCACGGAACAGGGACGGTGGGACAAAAACATTCAGTACTTC.

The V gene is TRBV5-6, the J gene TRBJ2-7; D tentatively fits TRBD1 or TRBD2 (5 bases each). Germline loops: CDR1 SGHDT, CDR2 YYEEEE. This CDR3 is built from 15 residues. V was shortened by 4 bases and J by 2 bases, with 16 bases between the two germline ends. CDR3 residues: CASSLRVGVPYEQYF. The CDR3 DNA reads TGTGCCAGCAGCCTAAGGGTGGGGGTTCCCTACGAGCAGTACTTC.

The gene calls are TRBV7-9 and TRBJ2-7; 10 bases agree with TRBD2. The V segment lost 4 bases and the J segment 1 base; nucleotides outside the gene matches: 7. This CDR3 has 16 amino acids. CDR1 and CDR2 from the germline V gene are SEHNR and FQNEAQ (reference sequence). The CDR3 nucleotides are TGTGCCAGCAGCTGGGTCCTAGCGGGGGTTTCCTACGAGCAGTACTTC. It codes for CASSWVLAGVSYEQYF.

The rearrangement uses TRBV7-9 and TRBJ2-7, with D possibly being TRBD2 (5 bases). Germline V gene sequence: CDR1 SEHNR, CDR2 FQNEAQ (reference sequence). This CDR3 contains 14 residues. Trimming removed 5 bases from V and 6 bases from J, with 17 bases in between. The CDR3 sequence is CASSEAGGEFEQYF. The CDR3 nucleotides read TGTGCCAGCAGCGAGGCGGGTGGCGAGTTCGAGCAGTACTTC.

The CDR3 nucleotides read TGTGCCAGCAGCTTAGTGGGCAGTTATAGCAATCAGCCCCAGCATTTT. It translates to CASSLVGSYSNQPQHF. The chain employs TRBV7-8 and TRBJ1-5; no clear D gene. Looked up from germline, CDR1 is SGHVS and CDR2 is FQNEAQ. Trimming shortened V by 1 base and J by 0 bases, and 10 bases separated the two germline ends. The CDR3 is 16 amino acids.

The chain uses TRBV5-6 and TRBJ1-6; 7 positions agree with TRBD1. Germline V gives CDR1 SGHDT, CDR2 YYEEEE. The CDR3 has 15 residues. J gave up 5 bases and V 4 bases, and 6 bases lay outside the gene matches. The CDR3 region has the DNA TGTGCCAGCAGCCCCCCGGGACAGAATAATTCACCCCTCCACTTT. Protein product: CASSPPGQNNSPLHF.